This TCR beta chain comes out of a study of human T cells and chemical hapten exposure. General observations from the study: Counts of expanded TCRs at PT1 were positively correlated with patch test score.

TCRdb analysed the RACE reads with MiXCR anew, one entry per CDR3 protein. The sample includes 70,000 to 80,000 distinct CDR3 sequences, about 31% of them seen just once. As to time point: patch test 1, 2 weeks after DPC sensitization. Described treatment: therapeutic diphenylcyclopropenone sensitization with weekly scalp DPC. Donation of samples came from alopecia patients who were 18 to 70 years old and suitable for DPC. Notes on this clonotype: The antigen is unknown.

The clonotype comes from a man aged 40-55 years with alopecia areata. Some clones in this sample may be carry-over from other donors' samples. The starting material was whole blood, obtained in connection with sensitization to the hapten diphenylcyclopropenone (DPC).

The CDR3 DNA sequence: TGTGCCAGCAGGCCTACCACGGACGGGTTCTACGAGCAGTACTTC. This translates into CASRPTTDGFYEQYF. The genes are TRBV28 and TRBJ2-7; D unclear. Germline CDR1 is MDHEN and CDR2 is SYDVKM. The CDR3 loop spans 15 amino acids. V was shortened by 6 bases and J by 3 bases, with 18 bases between the two germline ends. The full variable domain, its missing parts supplied by reference TRBV28 and TRBJ2-7, is DVKVTQSSRYLVKRTGEKVFLECVQDMDHENMFWYRQDPGLGLRLIYFSYDVKMKEKGDIPEGYSVSREKKERFSLILESASTNQTSMYLCASRPTTDGFYEQYFGPGTRLTVT.